This T cell receptor (beta chain) was recorded in a study of human T cells and chemical hapten exposure. Study results and limitations: There were significantly more large CDR3 similarity clusters among expanded TCRs than among controls.

Comment on this clonotype: Its antigen is undetermined.

TCRdb used MiXCR to reprocess the RACE reads, holding one entry per CDR3 protein. This table holds fewer than 200,000 distinct CDR3 sequences, approximately 30% found once. Time point denoted: patch test 3, about 24 weeks after DPC sensitization. This sample's treatment: therapeutic diphenylcyclopropenone sensitization with weekly scalp DPC. Donation of samples came from alopecia patients who were 18 to 70 years old and suitable for DPC. The trim removed 5 bases at V and 4 bases at J, leaving 9 bases unmatched. This CDR3 has 16 amino acids. Germline CDR1 reads SGHAT; CDR2 reads FQDESV (reference sequence).

The sample was whole blood, taken in connection with sensitization to the hapten diphenylcyclopropenone (DPC). This clonotype was sampled from a woman aged 18-35 years with alopecia areata. Some clones in this sample may be carry-over from other donors' samples. The chain employs TRBV11-1 and TRBJ2-2; TRBD1 matches at 8 bases. The CDR3 sequence is CASSPRGQGGTGELFF. The DNA of the CDR3 is TGTGCCAGCAGCCCCCGCGGACAGGGCGGCACCGGGGAGCTGTTTTTT.